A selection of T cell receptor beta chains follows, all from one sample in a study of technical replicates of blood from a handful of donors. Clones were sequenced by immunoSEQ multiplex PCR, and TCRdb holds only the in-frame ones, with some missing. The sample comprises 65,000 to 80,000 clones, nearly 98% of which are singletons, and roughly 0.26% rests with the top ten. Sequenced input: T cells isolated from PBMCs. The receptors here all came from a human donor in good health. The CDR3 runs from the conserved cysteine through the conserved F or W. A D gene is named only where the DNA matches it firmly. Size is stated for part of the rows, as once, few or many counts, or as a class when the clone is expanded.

CDR3 DNA: TGTGCCAGCAGCTTAAGGACAGGGGGCGCGAGCCAGCCCCAGCATTTT
CDR3 protein: CASSLRTGGASQPQHF
D gene: TRBD1
J gene: TRBJ1-5
V gene: TRBV7-2
clone size: NA

CDR3 DNA: TGTGCCAGCAGCTTACAGGTGAACACTGAAGCTTTCTTT
CDR3 protein: CASSLQVNTEAFF
D gene: NA
J gene: TRBJ1-1
V gene: TRBV7-2
clone size: NA

CDR3 DNA: TGTGCCAGCAGCGTAAGAGGTGTGGCGGGGGGCGATGGCTACACCTTC
CDR3 protein: CASSVRGVAGGDGYTF
D gene: NA
J gene: TRBJ1-2
V gene: TRBV9
clone size: NA

CDR3 DNA: TGTGCCAGTAGTACACACAGCCGGGGGGCGAACACTGAAGCTTTCTTT
CDR3 protein: CASSTHSRGANTEAFF
D gene: NA
J gene: TRBJ1-1
V gene: TRBV19
clone size: NA

CDR3 DNA: TGTGCCAGCAGTTACTCTCGGAACGAGGGCATCTATGGCTACACCTTC
CDR3 protein: CASSYSRNEGIYGYTF
D gene: NA
J gene: TRBJ1-2
V gene: TRBV6-5
clone size: NA

CDR3 DNA: TGTGCCAGCAGCCAAGATTTTGCCTCTAGCTATGGCTACACCTTC
CDR3 protein: CASSQDFASSYGYTF
D gene: NA
J gene: TRBJ1-2
V gene: TRBV14
clone size: NA

CDR3 DNA: TGTGCCACCAGCAGAGTGTTGGGGGGGGACACTGAAGCTTTCTTT
CDR3 protein: CATSRVLGGDTEAFF
D gene: NA
J gene: TRBJ1-1
V gene: TRBV15
clone size: NA

CDR3 DNA: TGTGCCTGGATCCGGTTCCCAGGACTAGCGCGCAATGAGCAGTTCTTC
CDR3 protein: CAWIRFPGLARNEQFF
D gene: TRBD2
J gene: TRBJ2-1
V gene: TRBV30
clone size: NA

CDR3 DNA: TGTGCCAGTAGTACCCTTTTCCTTACCGGGACAGGAAACTATGGCTACACCTTC
CDR3 protein: CASSTLFLTGTGNYGYTF
D gene: TRBD1
J gene: TRBJ1-2
V gene: TRBV19
clone size: NA

CDR3 DNA: TGTGCCAGCAGTTACTCTAGGGACAGGGCTGAGACCCAGTACTTC
CDR3 protein: CASSYSRDRAETQYF
D gene: TRBD1
J gene: TRBJ2-5
V gene: TRBV6-5
clone size: NA

CDR3 DNA: TGTGCCACCAGCAATGCCCTGGGACTAGCGGGAAAGAATGAGCAGTTCTTC
CDR3 protein: CATSNALGLAGKNEQFF
D gene: TRBD2
J gene: TRBJ2-1
V gene: TRBV15
clone size: NA

CDR3 DNA: TGTGCCAGCAGTATACTAGCCGCGACAGATACGCAGTATTTT
CDR3 protein: CASSILAATDTQYF
D gene: NA
J gene: TRBJ2-3
V gene: TRBV27
clone size: once

CDR3 DNA: TGTGCCAGCAGCTTAGCAGGGGGGATAAACACTGAAGCTTTCTTT
CDR3 protein: CASSLAGGINTEAFF
D gene: TRBD1
J gene: TRBJ1-1
V gene: TRBV5-4
clone size: NA

CDR3 DNA: TGCAGCGTTGAAGACCAGGGTGGCGGAAACACCATATATTTT
CDR3 protein: CSVEDQGGGNTIYF
D gene: NA
J gene: TRBJ1-3
V gene: TRBV29-1
clone size: once

CDR3 DNA: TGTGCCTGGAGTGTACTTGGGAGAGAAGCTTTCTTT
CDR3 protein: CAWSVLGREAFF
D gene: NA
J gene: TRBJ1-1
V gene: TRBV30
clone size: NA

CDR3 DNA: TGTGCCAGCAGCTTGGAGGGACAGCCCACAGATACGCAGTATTTT
CDR3 protein: CASSLEGQPTDTQYF
D gene: TRBD1
J gene: TRBJ2-3
V gene: TRBV5-4
clone size: NA

CDR3 DNA: TGCGCCAGCAGCCCAGGGACAAACTCCTACTACGAGCAGTACTTC
CDR3 protein: CASSPGTNSYYEQYF
D gene: NA
J gene: TRBJ2-7
V gene: TRBV5-1
clone size: once

CDR3 DNA: TGTGCCAGTAGTATTAGCCGGCTAGCGGGAAGCACAGATACGCAGTATTTT
CDR3 protein: CASSISRLAGSTDTQYF
D gene: TRBD2
J gene: TRBJ2-3
V gene: TRBV19
clone size: NA

CDR3 DNA: TGTGCCAGCAGCTTTACTAGCGGCCTTAAGGGGGAGACCCAGTACTTC
CDR3 protein: CASSFTSGLKGETQYF
D gene: TRBD2
J gene: TRBJ2-5
V gene: TRBV7-2
clone size: NA

CDR3 DNA: TGTGCCAGCAGTCATACAGGGGGCGGCGAGCCCCAGCATTTT
CDR3 protein: CASSHTGGGEPQHF
D gene: TRBD1
J gene: TRBJ1-5
V gene: TRBV7-9
clone size: NA

CDR3 DNA: TGTGCCACCAGCAGTGGGGGCGAGGACTATGGCTACACCTTC
CDR3 protein: CATSSGGEDYGYTF
D gene: NA
J gene: TRBJ1-2
V gene: TRBV15
clone size: NA

CDR3 DNA: TGTGCCAGCAGCTTAGTGGCTAGCGGAGAGAAAACAGATACGCAGTATTTT
CDR3 protein: CASSLVASGEKTDTQYF
D gene: TRBD2
J gene: TRBJ2-3
V gene: TRBV7-9
clone size: NA

CDR3 DNA: TGCAGTGCCCAGGGTTACAATGAGCAGTTCTTC
CDR3 protein: CSAQGYNEQFF
D gene: NA
J gene: TRBJ2-1
V gene: TRBV20-1
clone size: NA

CDR3 DNA: TGCGCCAGCAGCAGGACAGGGGATCAAGCTTTCTTT
CDR3 protein: CASSRTGDQAFF
D gene: TRBD1
J gene: TRBJ1-1
V gene: TRBV5-1
clone size: NA

CDR3 DNA: TGTGCCACCAGCAGAGAATACAGCAATAATGAAAAACTGTTTTTT
CDR3 protein: CATSREYSNNEKLFF
D gene: NA
J gene: TRBJ1-4
V gene: TRBV15
clone size: NA

CDR3 DNA: TGCGCCAGCAGCCAAGAGACCAGTTCCGGGGCAGATACGCAGTATTTT
CDR3 protein: CASSQETSSGADTQYF
D gene: NA
J gene: TRBJ2-3
V gene: TRBV4-1
clone size: NA

CDR3 DNA: TGTGCCAGCAGTGAAGTCAGGGGAAGTACTGAAGCTTTCTTT
CDR3 protein: CASSEVRGSTEAFF
D gene: NA
J gene: TRBJ1-1
V gene: TRBV2
clone size: NA

CDR3 DNA: TGCAGCGTTTACGAGAGTAACTACGAGCAGTACTTC
CDR3 protein: CSVYESNYEQYF
D gene: NA
J gene: TRBJ2-7
V gene: TRBV29-1
clone size: NA

CDR3 DNA: TGCGCCAGCAGCCAAGTGCCGGGGGGGACCGGGGAGCTGTTTTTT
CDR3 protein: CASSQVPGGTGELFF
D gene: TRBD2
J gene: TRBJ2-2
V gene: TRBV4-1
clone size: NA

CDR3 DNA: TGTGCCAGCAGCTTATTTTGGGGACAGGGATTCTACGAGCAGTACTTC
CDR3 protein: CASSLFWGQGFYEQYF
D gene: TRBD1
J gene: TRBJ2-7
V gene: TRBV7-3
clone size: NA

CDR3 DNA: TGTGCCAGCAGTTTATATAGGGGCAATGAGCAGTTCTTC
CDR3 protein: CASSLYRGNEQFF
D gene: NA
J gene: TRBJ2-1
V gene: TRBV27
clone size: NA

CDR3 DNA: TGTGCCAGCAGTGAACCAGGGTCCGTGGCTTTCTTT
CDR3 protein: CASSEPGSVAFF
D gene: NA
J gene: TRBJ1-1
V gene: TRBV6-1
clone size: NA

CDR3 DNA: TGTGCCAGCAGTGGAGGGCTAGCTAATGAAAAACTGTTTTTT
CDR3 protein: CASSGGLANEKLFF
D gene: NA
J gene: TRBJ1-4
V gene: TRBV27
clone size: NA

CDR3 DNA: TGTGCCTGGGCAAGACAGGCCTATGGCTACACCTTC
CDR3 protein: CAWARQAYGYTF
D gene: NA
J gene: TRBJ1-2
V gene: TRBV30
clone size: NA

CDR3 DNA: TGTGCCACCACCACGGGAAGAGGCACTGAAGCTTTCTTT
CDR3 protein: CATTTGRGTEAFF
D gene: NA
J gene: TRBJ1-1
V gene: TRBV13
clone size: NA

CDR3 DNA: TGCAGCGTTGGGGGACTAGCGGGAGCCTACGAGCAGTACTTC
CDR3 protein: CSVGGLAGAYEQYF
D gene: TRBD2
J gene: TRBJ2-7
V gene: TRBV29-1
clone size: NA

CDR3 DNA: TGTGCCAGCAGCCCAGAGGAGGGGGCGCACATTCATGGCTACACCTTC
CDR3 protein: CASSPEEGAHIHGYTF
D gene: TRBD1
J gene: TRBJ1-2
V gene: TRBV7-9
clone size: NA

CDR3 DNA: TGTGCCAGTAGTATGAGACGGACTAGCAGTTACAATGAGCAGTTCTTC
CDR3 protein: CASSMRRTSSYNEQFF
D gene: TRBD2
J gene: TRBJ2-1
V gene: TRBV19
clone size: NA

CDR3 DNA: TGCGCCAGCAGCCTTCTAGCGGGCGACCCCACAGATACGCAGTATTTT
CDR3 protein: CASSLLAGDPTDTQYF
D gene: TRBD2
J gene: TRBJ2-3
V gene: TRBV4-1
clone size: NA

CDR3 DNA: TGTGCCAGCAGCCCAAAACATAACACTGAAGCTTTCTTT
CDR3 protein: CASSPKHNTEAFF
D gene: NA
J gene: TRBJ1-1
V gene: TRBV2
clone size: NA

CDR3 DNA: TGCAGCGTCCGCCTAGGGGGGGGCACTGAAGCTTTCTTT
CDR3 protein: CSVRLGGGTEAFF
D gene: NA
J gene: TRBJ1-1
V gene: TRBV29-1
clone size: NA